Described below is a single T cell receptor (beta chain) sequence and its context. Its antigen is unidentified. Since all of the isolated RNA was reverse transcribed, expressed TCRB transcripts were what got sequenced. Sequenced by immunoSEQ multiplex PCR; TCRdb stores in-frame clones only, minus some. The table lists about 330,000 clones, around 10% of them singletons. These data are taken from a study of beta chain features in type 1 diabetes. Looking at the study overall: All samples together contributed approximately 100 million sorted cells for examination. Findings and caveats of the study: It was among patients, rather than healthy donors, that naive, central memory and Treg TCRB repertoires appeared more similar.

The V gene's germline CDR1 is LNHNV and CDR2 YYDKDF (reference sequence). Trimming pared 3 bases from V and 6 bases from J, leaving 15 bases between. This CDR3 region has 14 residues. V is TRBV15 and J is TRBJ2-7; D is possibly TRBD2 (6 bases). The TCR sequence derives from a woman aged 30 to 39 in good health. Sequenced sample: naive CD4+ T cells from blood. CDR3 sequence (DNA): TGTGCCACCAGCAGGACGGGACTCCCCAGCGAGCAGTACTTC. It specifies CATSRTGLPSEQYF.